This T cell receptor beta chain stems from a study of T cell responses to AZD1222 COVID-19 vaccine. Profiling relied on immunoSEQ multiplex PCR, and the TCRdb table lists in-frame clones only, not all of them. The sample carries about 94,000 clones, 90% recorded once. This CDR3 spans 16 amino acids. The V gene lost 2 bases and the J gene lost 2 bases, with 12 bases spanning the gap. CDR1 is LNHNV and CDR2 is YYDKDF in the germline V gene (reference sequence). This clone was recorded a few times. The source material was peripheral blood, sampled on day 0 of AZD1222 vaccination. The chain employs TRBV15 and TRBJ1-4, with no clear D. This clonotype was sampled from an adult in good health. CDR3 bases: TGTGCCACCAGCAGAACCCACGGGCGTACTAATGAAAAACTGTTTTTT. Amino acids: CATSRTHGRTNEKLFF.